The 14 T cell receptor beta chains below were found in one sample sequenced in a study of blood T cell repertoires in COVID-19. Some clones are missing from TCRdb's copy, which holds only in-frame ones; the method was immunoSEQ multiplex PCR. The sample lists about 15,000 clones; approximately 85% were seen once. The sample was peripheral blood. The receptor source for this set is a man aged 65-85 years in a cohort sampled during active COVID-19.

V is TRBV9 and J is TRBJ2-7, with TRBD2 matching 10 bases. Per germline, CDR1 SGDLS and CDR2 YYNGEE. CDR3 length equals 16 residues. V was clipped by 0 bases and J by 2 bases; unmatched bases: 5. CDR3: CASSVEGLANTYEQYF. The CDR3 DNA follows: TGTGCCAGCAGCGTAGAGGGACTAGCGAACACCTACGAGCAGTACTTC. The full variable domain, with the rest looked up from reference TRBV9 and TRBJ2-7, is DSGVTQTPKHLITATGQRVTLRCSPRSGDLSVYWYQQSLDQGLQFLIQYYNGEERAKGNILERFSAQQFPDLHSELNLSSLELGDSALYFCASSVEGLANTYEQYFGPGTRLTVT.

The chain joins TRBV7-8 to TRBJ1-1; D uncertain. V was trimmed by 2 bases and J by 6 bases, leaving 16 bases between them. The CDR3 extends over 15 amino acids. CDR1 is SGHVS, CDR2 FQNEAQ, per germline. The CDR3 sequence: CASSLRNDEAAEAFF. The DNA of the CDR3 is TGTGCCAGCAGCTTACGCAATGACGAGGCTGCTGAAGCTTTCTTT.

In its sample, this clone ranks as large (0.1 to 1%). The chain joins TRBV5-6 to TRBJ2-7; TRBD2 might be the D (5 bases). The CDR3 contains 12 residues. V shed 4 bases and J shed 3 bases, with 8 bases lying between them. Germline CDR1 SGHDT, CDR2 YYEEEE. This CDR3 reads CASSLTSYEQYF. Here the CDR3 DNA reads TGTGCCAGCAGCCTTACTAGCTACGAGCAGTACTTC.

V usage is TRBV28 and J usage is TRBJ1-2; TRBD1 might be the D (6 bases). Deletions cut 5 bases from V and 0 bases from J, with 10 bases between. This CDR3 spans 14 amino acids. Germline CDR1 reads MDHEN; CDR2 reads SYDVKM. The CDR3 here is CASSRQVANYGYTF. The CDR3 coding sequence is TGTGCCAGCAGTCGACAGGTCGCTAACTATGGCTACACCTTC.

The rearrangement joins TRBV10-2 to TRBJ2-5; 8 bases match TRBD2. V lost 5 bases and J lost 4; bases outside the gene matches: 15. CDR1 is WSHSY and CDR2 is SAAADI in the germline V gene. The CDR3 is made up of 17 amino acids. The CDR3: CASSRTAPGTSRETQYF. DNA for the CDR3: TGCGCCAGCAGTCGGACGGCCCCCGGGACTAGTAGAGAGACCCAGTACTTC.

In DNA form, the CDR3 reads TGTGCCAGCAGCATCACGGGACAGGGAGGCGCCTACGAGCAGTACTTC. This sequence encodes CASSITGQGGAYEQYF. This chain links TRBV7-8 with TRBJ2-7; TRBD1 aligns across 9 bases. CDR3 size: 16 residues. CDR1 is SGHVS, CDR2 FQNEAQ, per germline. Germline trimming cut 5 bases from V and 2 bases from J; bases unmatched to any gene: 10.

The J gene is TRBJ1-4, the V gene TRBV2; D ambiguous. The CDR3 has 15 residues. Trimming took off 5 bases at V and 0 bases at J, with 10 bases between the two ends. CDR1 and CDR2 from the germline V gene are SNHLY and FYNNEI. The CDR3 sequence: CASSISRSTNEKLFF. The CDR3 bases are TGTGCCAGCAGTATTTCCCGGTCAACTAATGAAAAACTGTTTTTT.

This clone was observed once. This chain connects TRBV19 to TRBJ2-3, with D maybe TRBD2 (6 bases). CDR3 length equals 13 residues. Germline V gene sequence: CDR1 LNHDA, CDR2 SQIVND (reference sequence). The ends were cut back, 5 bases at V and 4 bases at J, with 10 bases in the middle. This CDR3 reads CASSSTRADTQYF. The CDR3 DNA follows: TGTGCCAGTAGTTCGACTAGAGCAGATACGCAGTATTTT.

The V and J genes are TRBV13 and TRBJ2-7; 9 nucleotides match TRBD2. The CDR3 covers 18 residues. From germline, CDR1 is PRHDT and CDR2 FYEKMQ (reference sequence). Trimming cost V 5 bases and J 7 bases; bases outside gene matches: 21. The CDR3 protein is CASSLREGASGTPREQYF. The CDR3 DNA reads as TGTGCCAGCAGCCTACGGGAAGGGGCTAGCGGGACCCCTCGGGAGCAGTACTTC.

This clone was seen a few times. V gene TRBV24-1 combines with J gene TRBJ2-2; TRBD2 agrees at 9 bases. This CDR3 comprises 17 residues. Germline CDR1 KGHDR, CDR2 SFDVKD. V lost 0 bases and J lost 2; bases outside the gene matches: 3. The CDR3 spells CATSDLTSGYNTGELFF. The CDR3 DNA reads as TGTGCCACCAGTGATTTGACTAGCGGGTATAACACCGGGGAGCTGTTTTTT.

V gene TRBV12-3 or TRBV12-4 combines with J gene TRBJ2-3; the D gene is possibly TRBD2 (5 bases). V dropped 7 bases and J dropped 4 bases, with 9 bases sitting between them. The CDR3 sequence is 12 residues long. In DNA, the CDR3 is TGTGCCAGCACCGCGGGTGCAGATACGCAGTATTTT. The encoded protein is CASTAGADTQYF.

This chain links TRBV18 with TRBJ2-7; TRBD1 aligns across 10 bases. The CDR3 is 13 amino acids. The J segment lost 4 bases and the V segment lost 6 bases, leaving 3 bases of the junction unmatched. Germline lookup yields CDR1 KGHSH and CDR2 LQKENI. The CDR3 DNA reads as TGTGCCAGCTCGCGGGACAGGGGTTACGAGCAGTACTTC. Protein sequence: CASSRDRGYEQYF.

The chain employs TRBV4-3 and TRBJ2-3, with 7 bases matching TRBD1. Trimming removed 4 bases from V and 0 bases from J; junction bases left unmatched: 7. CDR1 is LGHNA and CDR2 is YSLEER in the germline V gene. This CDR3 contains 16 residues. Here the CDR3 DNA reads TGCGCCAGCAGCCCCGGGACAGTTACTAGCACAGATACGCAGTATTTT. Its protein product is CASSPGTVTSTDTQYF.

The J gene is TRBJ2-2, the V gene TRBV7-2; tentative D call: TRBD2 (5 bases). Trimming shortened V by 2 bases and J by 1 base, and 11 bases separated the two germline ends. The CDR3 sequence is 16 residues long. The germline V gene has CDR1 SGHTA and CDR2 FQGNSA. The CDR3 bases are TGTGCCAGCAGCTTAAGGCGGGCCGAGAACACCGGGGAGCTGTTTTTT. Protein sequence: CASSLRRAENTGELFF. Drawing the rest from reference TRBV7-2 and TRBJ2-2, the complete variable domain is GAGVSQSPSNKVTEKGKDVELRCDPISGHTALYWYRQSLGQGLEFLIYFQGNSAPDKSGLPSDRFSAERTGGSVSTLTIQRTQQEDSAVYLCASSLRRAENTGELFFGEGSRLTVL.